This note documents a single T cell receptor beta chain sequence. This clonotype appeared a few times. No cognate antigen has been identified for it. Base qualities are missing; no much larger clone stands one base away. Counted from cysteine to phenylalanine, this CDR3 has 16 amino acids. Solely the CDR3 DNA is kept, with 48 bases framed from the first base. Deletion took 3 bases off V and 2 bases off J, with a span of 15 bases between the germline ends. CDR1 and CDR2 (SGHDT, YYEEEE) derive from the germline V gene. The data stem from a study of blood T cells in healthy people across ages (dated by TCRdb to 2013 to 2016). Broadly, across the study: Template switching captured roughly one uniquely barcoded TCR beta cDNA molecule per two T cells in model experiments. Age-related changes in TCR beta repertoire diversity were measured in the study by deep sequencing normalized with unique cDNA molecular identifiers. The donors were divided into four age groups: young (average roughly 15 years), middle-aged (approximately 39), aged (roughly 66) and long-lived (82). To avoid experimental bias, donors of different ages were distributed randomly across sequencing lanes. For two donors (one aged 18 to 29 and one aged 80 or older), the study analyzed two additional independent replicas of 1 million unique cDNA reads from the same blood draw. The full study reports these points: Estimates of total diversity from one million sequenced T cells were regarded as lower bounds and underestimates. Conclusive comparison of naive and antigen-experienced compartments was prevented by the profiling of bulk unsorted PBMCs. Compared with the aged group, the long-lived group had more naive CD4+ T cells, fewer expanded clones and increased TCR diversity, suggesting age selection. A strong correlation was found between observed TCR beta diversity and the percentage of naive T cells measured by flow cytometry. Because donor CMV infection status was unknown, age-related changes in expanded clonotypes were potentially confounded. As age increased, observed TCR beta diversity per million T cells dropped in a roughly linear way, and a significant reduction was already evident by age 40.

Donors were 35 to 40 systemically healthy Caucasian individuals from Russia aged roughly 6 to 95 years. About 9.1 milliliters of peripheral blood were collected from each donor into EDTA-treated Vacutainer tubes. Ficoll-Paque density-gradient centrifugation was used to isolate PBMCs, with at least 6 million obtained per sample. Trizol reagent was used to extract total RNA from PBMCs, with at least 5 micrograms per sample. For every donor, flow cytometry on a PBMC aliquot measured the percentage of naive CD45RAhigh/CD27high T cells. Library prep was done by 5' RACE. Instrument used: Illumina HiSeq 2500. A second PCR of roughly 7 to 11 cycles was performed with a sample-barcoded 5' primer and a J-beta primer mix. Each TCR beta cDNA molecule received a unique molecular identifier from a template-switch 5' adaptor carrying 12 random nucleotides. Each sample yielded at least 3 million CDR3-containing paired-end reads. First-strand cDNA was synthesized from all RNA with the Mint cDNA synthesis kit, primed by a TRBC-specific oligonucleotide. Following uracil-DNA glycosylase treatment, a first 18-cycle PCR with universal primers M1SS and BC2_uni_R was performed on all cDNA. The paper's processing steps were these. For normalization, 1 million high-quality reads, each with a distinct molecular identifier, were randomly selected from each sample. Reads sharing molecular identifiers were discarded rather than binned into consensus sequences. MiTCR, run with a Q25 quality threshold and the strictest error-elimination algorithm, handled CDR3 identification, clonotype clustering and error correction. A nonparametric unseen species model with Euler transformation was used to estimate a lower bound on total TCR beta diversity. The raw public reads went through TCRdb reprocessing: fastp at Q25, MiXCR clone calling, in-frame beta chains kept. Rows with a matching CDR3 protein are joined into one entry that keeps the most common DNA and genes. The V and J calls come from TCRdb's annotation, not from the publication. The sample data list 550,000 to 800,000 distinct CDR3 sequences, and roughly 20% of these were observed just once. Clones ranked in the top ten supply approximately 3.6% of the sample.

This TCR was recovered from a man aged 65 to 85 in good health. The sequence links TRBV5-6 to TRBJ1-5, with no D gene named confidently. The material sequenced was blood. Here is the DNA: TGTGCCAGCAGCTCAGGCAGAAGGGCTGGCAATCAGCCCCAGCATTTT. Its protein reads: CASSSGRRAGNQPQHF. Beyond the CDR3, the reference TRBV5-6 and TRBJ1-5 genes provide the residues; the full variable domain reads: DAGVTQSPTHLIKTRGQQVTLRCSPKSGHDTVSWYQQALGQGPQFIFQYYEEEERQRGNFPDRFSGHQFPNYSSELNVNALLLGDSALYLCASSSGRRAGNQPQHFGDGTRLSIL.